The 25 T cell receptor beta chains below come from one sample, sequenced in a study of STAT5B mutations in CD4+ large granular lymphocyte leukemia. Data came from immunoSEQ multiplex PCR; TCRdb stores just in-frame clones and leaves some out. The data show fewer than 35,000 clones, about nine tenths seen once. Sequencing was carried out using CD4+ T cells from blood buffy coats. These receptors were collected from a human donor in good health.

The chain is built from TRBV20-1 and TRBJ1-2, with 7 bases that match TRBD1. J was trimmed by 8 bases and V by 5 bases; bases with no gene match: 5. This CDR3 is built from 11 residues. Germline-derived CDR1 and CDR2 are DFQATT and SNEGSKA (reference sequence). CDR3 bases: TGCAGTGCTTCCAGGGGGGAAGGCTACACCTTC. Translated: CSASRGEGYTF.

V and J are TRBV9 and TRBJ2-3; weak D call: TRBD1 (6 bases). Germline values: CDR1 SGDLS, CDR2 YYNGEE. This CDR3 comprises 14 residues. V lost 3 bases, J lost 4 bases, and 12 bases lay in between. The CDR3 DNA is TGTGCCAGCAGCGCGCGACAGGCGTCAGATACGCAGTATTTT. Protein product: CASSARQASDTQYF.

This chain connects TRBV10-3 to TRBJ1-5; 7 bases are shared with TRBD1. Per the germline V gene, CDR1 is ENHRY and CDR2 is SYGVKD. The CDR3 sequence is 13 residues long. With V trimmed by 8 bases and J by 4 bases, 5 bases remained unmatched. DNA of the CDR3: TGTGCCATCGCGGGACAGTTAAATCAGCCCCAGCATTTT. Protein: CAIAGQLNQPQHF.

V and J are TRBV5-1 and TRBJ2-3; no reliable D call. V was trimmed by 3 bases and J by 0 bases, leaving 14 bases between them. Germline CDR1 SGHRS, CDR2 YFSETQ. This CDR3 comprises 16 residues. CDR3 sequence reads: CASSYRAFPSTDTQYF. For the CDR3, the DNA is TGCGCCAGCAGCTATCGGGCGTTTCCTAGCACAGATACGCAGTATTTT.

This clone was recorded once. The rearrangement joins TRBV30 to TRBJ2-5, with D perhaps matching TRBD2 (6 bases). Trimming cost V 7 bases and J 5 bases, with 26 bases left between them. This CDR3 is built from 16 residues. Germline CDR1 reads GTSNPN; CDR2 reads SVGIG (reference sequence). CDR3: CASYRLGTLKTETQYF. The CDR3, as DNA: TGTGCCTCCTATCGCCTGGGGACTTTAAAGACGGAGACCCAGTACTTC.

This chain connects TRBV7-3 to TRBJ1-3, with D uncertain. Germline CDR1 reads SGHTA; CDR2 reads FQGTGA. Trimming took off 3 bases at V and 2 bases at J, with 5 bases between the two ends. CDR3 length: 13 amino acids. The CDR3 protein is CASSLAAGNTIYF. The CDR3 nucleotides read TGTGCCAGCAGCTTGGCAGCTGGAAACACCATATATTTT.

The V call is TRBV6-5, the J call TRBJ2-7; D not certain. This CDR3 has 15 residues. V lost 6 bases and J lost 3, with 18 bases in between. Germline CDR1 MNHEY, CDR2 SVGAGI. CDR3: CASRGQVAPIYEQYF. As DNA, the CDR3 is TGTGCCAGCAGGGGTCAGGTAGCTCCTATCTACGAGCAGTACTTC.

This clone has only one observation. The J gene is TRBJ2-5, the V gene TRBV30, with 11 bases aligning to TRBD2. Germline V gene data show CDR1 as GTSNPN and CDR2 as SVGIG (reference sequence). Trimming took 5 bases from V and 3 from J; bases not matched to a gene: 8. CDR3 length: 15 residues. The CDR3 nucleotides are TGTGCCTGGGGTCAGGGACTAGCGGATAAAGAGACCCAGTACTTC. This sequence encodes CAWGQGLADKETQYF. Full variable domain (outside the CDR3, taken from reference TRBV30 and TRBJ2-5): SQTIHQWPATLVQPVGSPLSLECTVEGTSNPNLYWYRQAAGRGLQLLFYSVGIGQISSEVPQNLSASRPQDRQFILSSKKLLLSDSGFYLCAWGQGLADKETQYFGPGTRLLVL.

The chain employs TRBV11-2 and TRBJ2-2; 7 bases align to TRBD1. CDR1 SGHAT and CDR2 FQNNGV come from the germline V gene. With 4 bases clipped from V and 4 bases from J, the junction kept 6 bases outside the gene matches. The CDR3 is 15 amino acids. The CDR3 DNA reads TGTGCCAGCAGCTCACTGACAGGGTCCACCGGGGAGCTGTTTTTT. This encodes CASSSLTGSTGELFF.

CDR3 DNA: TGTGCCAGCAGCTTAGTAGATACGCAGTATTTT. The encoded protein is CASSLVDTQYF. The chain has TRBV7-9 and TRBJ2-3; D gene unclear. V lost 1 base to trimming and J lost 5 bases, with 1 base between them. This CDR3 has 11 amino acids. In germline, CDR1 is SEHNR, CDR2 FQNEAQ (reference sequence). The full variable domain, rest sourced from reference TRBV7-9 and TRBJ2-3, is DTGVSQNPRHKITKRGQNVTFRCDPISEHNRLYWYRQTLGQGPEFLTYFQNEAQLEKSRLLSDRFSAERPKGSFSTLEIQRTEQGDSAMYLCASSLVDTQYFGPGTRLTVL.

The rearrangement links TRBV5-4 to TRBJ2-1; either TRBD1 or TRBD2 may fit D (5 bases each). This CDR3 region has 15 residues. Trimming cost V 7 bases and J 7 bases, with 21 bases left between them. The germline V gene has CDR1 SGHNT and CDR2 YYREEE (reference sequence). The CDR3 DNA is TGTGCCAGCGGATTTACGGGGCGGGCATCTAATGAGCAGTTCTTC. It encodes CASGFTGRASNEQFF.

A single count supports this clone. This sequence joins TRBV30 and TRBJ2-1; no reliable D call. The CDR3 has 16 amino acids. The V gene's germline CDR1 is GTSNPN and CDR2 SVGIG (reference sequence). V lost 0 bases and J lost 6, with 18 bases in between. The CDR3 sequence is CAWSVDEPSGGNEQFF. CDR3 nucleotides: TGTGCCTGGAGTGTAGACGAGCCGTCCGGCGGCAATGAGCAGTTCTTC.

CDR3 in amino acids: CASSRGNDYGYTF. In nucleotides, the CDR3 is TGTGCCAGCAGCCGGGGGAACGACTATGGCTACACCTTC. The rearrangement links TRBV27 to TRBJ1-2; perhaps TRBD1 as D (5 bases). The germline V gene has CDR1 MNHEY and CDR2 SMNVEV (reference sequence). V was clipped by 6 bases and J by 3 bases, with 11 bases between them. There are 13 residues in the CDR3.

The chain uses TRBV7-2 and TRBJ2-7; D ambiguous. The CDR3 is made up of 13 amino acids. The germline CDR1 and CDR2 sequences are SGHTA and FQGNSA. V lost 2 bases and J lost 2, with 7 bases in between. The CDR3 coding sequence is TGTGCCAGCAGCTTAAAGTACACCTACGAGCAGTACTTC. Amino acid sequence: CASSLKYTYEQYF. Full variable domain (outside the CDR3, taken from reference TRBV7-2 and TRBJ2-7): GAGVSQSPSNKVTEKGKDVELRCDPISGHTALYWYRQSLGQGLEFLIYFQGNSAPDKSGLPSDRFSAERTGGSVSTLTIQRTQQEDSAVYLCASSLKYTYEQYFGPGTRLTVT.

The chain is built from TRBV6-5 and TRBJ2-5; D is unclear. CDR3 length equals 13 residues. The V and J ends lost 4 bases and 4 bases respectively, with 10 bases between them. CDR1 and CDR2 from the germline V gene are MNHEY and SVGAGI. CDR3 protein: CASSFWRGETQYF. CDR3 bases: TGTGCCAGCAGTTTTTGGAGAGGAGAGACCCAGTACTTC.

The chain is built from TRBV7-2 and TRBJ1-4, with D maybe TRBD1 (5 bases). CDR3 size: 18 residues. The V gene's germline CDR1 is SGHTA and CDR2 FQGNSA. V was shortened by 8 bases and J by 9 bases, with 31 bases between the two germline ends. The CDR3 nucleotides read TGTGCCAGCCGCGCGCAGGGTCTTTCAAGGGAGAATAGCCAAAAACTGTTTTTT. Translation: CASRAQGLSRENSQKLFF. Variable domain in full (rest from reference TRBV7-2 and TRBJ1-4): GAGVSQSPSNKVTEKGKDVELRCDPISGHTALYWYRQSLGQGLEFLIYFQGNSAPDKSGLPSDRFSAERTGGSVSTLTIQRTQQEDSAVYLCASRAQGLSRENSQKLFFGSGTQLSVL.

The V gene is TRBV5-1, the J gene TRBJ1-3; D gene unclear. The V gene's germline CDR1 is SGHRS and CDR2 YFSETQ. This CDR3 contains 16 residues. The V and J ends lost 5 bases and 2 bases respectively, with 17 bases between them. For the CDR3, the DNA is TGCGCCAGCAGTCCAAAAACGCCGCCCGCTGGAAACACCATATATTTT. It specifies CASSPKTPPAGNTIYF.

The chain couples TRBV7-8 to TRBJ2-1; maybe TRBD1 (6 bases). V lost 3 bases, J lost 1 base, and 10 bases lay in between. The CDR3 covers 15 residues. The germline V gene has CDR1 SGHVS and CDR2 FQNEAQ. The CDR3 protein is CASSFSRGSYNEQFF. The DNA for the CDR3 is TGTGCCAGCAGCTTTAGCAGGGGATCCTACAATGAGCAGTTCTTC. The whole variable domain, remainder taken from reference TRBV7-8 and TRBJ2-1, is GAGVSQSPRYKVAKRGQDVALRCDPISGHVSLFWYQQALGQGPEFLTYFQNEAQLDKSGLPSDRFFAERPEGSVSTLKIQRTQQEDSAVYLCASSFSRGSYNEQFFGPGTRLTVL.

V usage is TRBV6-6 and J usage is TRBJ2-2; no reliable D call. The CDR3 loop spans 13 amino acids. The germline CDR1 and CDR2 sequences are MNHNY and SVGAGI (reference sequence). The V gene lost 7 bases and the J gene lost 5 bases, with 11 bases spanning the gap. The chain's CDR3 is CASNGVGTGELFF. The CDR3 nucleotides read TGTGCCAGCAATGGAGTGGGGACCGGGGAGCTGTTTTTT.

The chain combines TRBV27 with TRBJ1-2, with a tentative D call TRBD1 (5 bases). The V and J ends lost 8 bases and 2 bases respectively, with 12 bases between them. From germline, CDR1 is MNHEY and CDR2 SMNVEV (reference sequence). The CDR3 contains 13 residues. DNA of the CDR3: TGTGCCAGCCGCCCGCACAGGAACTATGGCTACACCTTC. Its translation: CASRPHRNYGYTF.

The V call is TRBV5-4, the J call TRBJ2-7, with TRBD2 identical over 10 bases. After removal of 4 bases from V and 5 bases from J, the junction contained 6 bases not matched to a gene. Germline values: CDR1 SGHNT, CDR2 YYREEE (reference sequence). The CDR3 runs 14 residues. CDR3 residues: CASSLTSGTHEQYF. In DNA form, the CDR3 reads TGTGCCAGCAGCCTCACTAGCGGGACCCACGAGCAGTACTTC.

CDR3 protein: CASSEGLGQPVLYGYTF. In nucleotides, the CDR3 is TGTGCCAGCAGTGAAGGACTGGGACAGCCGGTTCTCTATGGCTACACCTTC. V and J are TRBV6-1 and TRBJ1-2, with TRBD1 identical over 7 bases. CDR3 length: 17 amino acids. Per germline, CDR1 MNHNS and CDR2 SASEGT. V lost 1 base and J lost 4; bases outside the gene matches: 12.

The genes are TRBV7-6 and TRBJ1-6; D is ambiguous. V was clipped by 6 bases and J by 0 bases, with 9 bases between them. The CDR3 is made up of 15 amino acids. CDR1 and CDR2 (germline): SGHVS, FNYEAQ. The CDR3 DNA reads TGTGCCAGCAGTCCCACAAGCTCCTATAATTCACCCCTCCACTTT. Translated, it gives CASSPTSSYNSPLHF.

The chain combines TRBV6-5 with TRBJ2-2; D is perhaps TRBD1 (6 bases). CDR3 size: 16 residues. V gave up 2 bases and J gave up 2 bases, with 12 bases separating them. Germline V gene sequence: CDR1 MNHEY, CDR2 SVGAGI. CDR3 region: CASSYQPGANTGELFF. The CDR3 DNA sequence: TGTGCCAGCAGTTACCAACCAGGGGCAAACACCGGGGAGCTGTTTTTT.

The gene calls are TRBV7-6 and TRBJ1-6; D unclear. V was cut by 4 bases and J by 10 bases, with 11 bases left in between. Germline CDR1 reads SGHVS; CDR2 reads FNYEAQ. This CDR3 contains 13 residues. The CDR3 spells CASSSGGFSPLHF. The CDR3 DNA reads TGTGCCAGCAGCTCTGGCGGTTTCTCACCCCTCCACTTT.